One sample yielded the 26 T cell receptor beta chains listed below, sequenced in a study of vaccination effects on CD4 cells after COVID-19. Sequenced by immunoSEQ multiplex PCR; TCRdb stores in-frame clones only, minus some. The sample lists under 80,000 clones; around four fifths were seen once. Using viral peptide pools, the ViraFEST assay grew out antigen-specific CD4+ T cells prior to sequencing. After less than 11 days in culture, the CD4+ T cells were isolated. No cognate antigen is known for these TCRs. Source: CD4+ T cells from PBMCs cultured with HCoV-229E spike peptides, taken before COVID-19 vaccination. These receptor sequences come from a human donor who received a COVID-19 vaccine.

The J gene is TRBJ2-3, the V gene TRBV6-2 or TRBV6-3; no clear D gene. Germline V lookup: CDR1 MNHEY, CDR2 SVGEGT. The CDR3 has 14 residues. V gave up 2 bases and J gave up 2 bases, with 8 bases separating them. The CDR3 sequence is CASSYGDVTDTQYF. The CDR3 region has the DNA TGTGCCAGCAGTTACGGGGATGTCACAGATACGCAGTATTTT.

The table lists this clone with a few counts. The J gene is TRBJ1-6, the V gene TRBV6-6, with D possibly being TRBD1 (5 bases). The germline V and J ends were trimmed by 6 bases and 7 bases, with 13 bases remaining between them. CDR3 length equals 14 residues. The germline CDR1 and CDR2 sequences are MNHNY and SVGAGI (reference sequence). CDR3 amino acids: CASSPSRENSPLHF. In DNA form, the CDR3 reads TGTGCCAGCAGCCCGTCCAGGGAAAATTCACCCCTCCACTTT.

Only one count was recorded for this clone. V gene TRBV5-4 combines with J gene TRBJ2-4; 11 bases fit TRBD1. Germline V gene data show CDR1 as SGHNT and CDR2 as YYREEE (reference sequence). The trim removed 3 bases at V and 3 bases at J, leaving 5 bases unmatched. The CDR3 consists of 16 residues. CDR3 loop: CASSSGQGDGKNIQYF. DNA of the CDR3: TGTGCCAGCAGCTCGGGACAGGGGGACGGCAAAAACATTCAGTACTTC.

The chain employs TRBV7-2 and TRBJ2-3, with 11 nucleotides matching TRBD1. This CDR3 region has 18 residues. Looked up from germline, CDR1 is SGHTA and CDR2 is FQGNSA. J gave up 4 bases and V 3 bases, and 12 bases lay outside the gene matches. The chain's CDR3 is CASSFYYSGQGVPDTQYF. The DNA for the CDR3 is TGTGCCAGCAGCTTCTATTACTCGGGACAGGGGGTCCCAGATACGCAGTATTTT.

The chain links TRBV18 to TRBJ1-1, with 7 nucleotides matching TRBD1. Germline CDR1 and CDR2: KGHSH and LQKENI. V lost 4 bases and J lost 5; bases outside the gene matches: 7. This CDR3 is 14 amino acids long. The CDR3 region is CASSLQGMGTEAFF. Written as DNA, the CDR3 is TGTGCCAGCTCACTACAGGGGATGGGAACTGAAGCTTTCTTT.

The gene calls are TRBV7-3 and TRBJ2-2; no firm D call. CDR3 length: 14 amino acids. V was shortened by 4 bases and J by 0 bases, with 6 bases between the two germline ends. The germline V gene encodes CDR1 SGHTA and CDR2 FQGTGA. CDR3 DNA sequence: TGTGCCAGCAGCTCTCAGGCGAACACCGGGGAGCTGTTTTTT. Its protein is CASSSQANTGELFF.

The rearrangement joins TRBV24-1 to TRBJ2-3; 9 nucleotides match TRBD2. Unmatched junction bases numbered 6, after V lost 4 bases and J lost 2 bases. The germline CDR1 and CDR2 sequences are KGHDR and SFDVKD. The CDR3 runs to 16 residues. The DNA for the CDR3 is TGTGCCACCAGTGACCCCAGCGGGGGGTCCACAGATACGCAGTATTTT. It codes for CATSDPSGGSTDTQYF.

This chain uses TRBV25-1 with TRBJ2-7; D might be TRBD2 (5 bases). V shed 3 bases and J shed 7 bases, with 10 bases lying between them. The germline CDR1 and CDR2 sequences are MGHDK and SYGVNS. There are 12 residues in the CDR3. The CDR3 DNA reads TGTGCCAGCAGTGACCGGGCGGGTGAGCAGTACGTC. This codes for CASSDRAGEQYV.

The V and J genes are TRBV5-8 and TRBJ2-7; weak D call: TRBD1 (7 bases). The CDR3 loop spans 14 amino acids. Trimming cost V 3 bases and J 4 bases, with 14 bases left between them. Germline CDR1 is SGHTS and CDR2 is YDEGEE. In DNA, the CDR3 is TGTGCCAGCAGCTGGAGGGACAGTAAATACGAGCAGTACGTC. It encodes CASSWRDSKYEQYV.

In this sample, this clone turned up once. The chain combines TRBV5-1 with TRBJ1-4; D is perhaps TRBD1 (6 bases). Germline CDR1 is SGHRS and CDR2 is YFSETQ. The V end lost 4 bases, the J end lost 4 bases, and 20 bases lay between the germline ends. This CDR3 has 17 residues. This CDR3 is CASSPLPVGGINEKLFF. Here the CDR3 DNA reads TGCGCCAGCAGCCCACTCCCGGTCGGGGGCATTAATGAAAAACTGTTTTTT.

The table lists this clone with a count of one. The chain joins TRBV5-8 to TRBJ2-5; tentative D call: TRBD1 (6 bases). This CDR3 is 13 amino acids long. Germline V gene lookup returns CDR1 SGHTS and CDR2 YDEGEE. V lost 1 base to trimming and J lost 4 bases, with 8 bases between them. The CDR3 spells CASSLTGLETQYF. As DNA, the CDR3 is TGTGCCAGCAGCTTGACAGGGTTAGAGACCCAGTACTTC.

This clone was recorded a few times. The rearrangement links TRBV30 to TRBJ1-1, with D hard to call. Trimming cost V 4 bases and J 11 bases, with 14 bases left between them. The germline CDR1 and CDR2 sequences are GTSNPN and SVGIG (reference sequence). The CDR3 has 11 amino acids. CDR3 sequence: CAWMERRMAFF. In nucleotides, the CDR3 is TGTGCCTGGATGGAGAGGCGGATGGCTTTCTTT.

The CDR3 is CASSDRTTGNTIYF. CDR3 bases: TGCGCCAGCAGCGACAGGACAACTGGAAACACCATATATTTT. The chain links TRBV5-1 to TRBJ1-3; the D gene is possibly TRBD1 (6 bases). CDR1 and CDR2 (germline): SGHRS, YFSETQ. V lost 4 bases to trimming and J lost 2 bases, with 10 bases between them. This CDR3 has 14 amino acids.

This clone was observed a handful of times. The chain combines TRBV27 with TRBJ1-2, with D possibly being TRBD1 (5 bases). V lost 3 bases and J lost 7, with 12 bases in between. Looked up from germline, CDR1 is MNHEY and CDR2 is SMNVEV (reference sequence). This CDR3 is built from 13 residues. CDR3 DNA: TGTGCCAGCAGTTTTGGGGCAGGGCCTGGCTACACCTTC. This sequence encodes CASSFGAGPGYTF.

This clone was counted once. V and J are TRBV4-3 and TRBJ2-3; D is uncertain. Germline V gene data show CDR1 as LGHNA and CDR2 as YSLEER. The CDR3 contains 15 residues. V was cut by 4 bases and J by 2 bases, with 13 bases left in between. This CDR3 reads CASSPAAGSTDTQYF. As DNA, the CDR3 is TGCGCCAGCAGCCCGGCCGCCGGCTCCACAGATACGCAGTATTTT.

The chain carries TRBV6-5 and TRBJ2-1; no clear D. The CDR3 extends over 16 amino acids. V gave up 1 base and J gave up 6 bases, with 16 bases separating them. CDR1 and CDR2 from the germline V gene are MNHEY and SVGAGI. The CDR3 region has the DNA TGTGCCAGCAGTTACTATCCCCCCCAAGTGAGCAATGAGCAGTTCTTC. Translation gives CASSYYPPQVSNEQFF.

The chain is built from TRBV7-2 and TRBJ2-1; no definite D call. The CDR3 sequence is 14 residues long. CDR1 and CDR2 from the germline V gene are SGHTA and FQGNSA. Trimming stripped 1 base from V and 5 bases from J, with 9 bases between. The CDR3 DNA reads TGTGCCAGCAGCTTAGAGGTACTCAACAATGAGCAGTTCTTC. This sequence encodes CASSLEVLNNEQFF.

The chain has TRBV27 and TRBJ2-5; D possibly uses TRBD1 or TRBD2 (5 bases each). Between the trimmed V and J ends, which lost 5 bases and 0 bases, there was a span of 22 bases. The CDR3 extends over 18 amino acids. In germline, CDR1 is MNHEY, CDR2 SMNVEV (reference sequence). The CDR3 protein is CASSGGVGKLPYQETQYF. The CDR3 DNA is TGTGCCAGCAGTGGGGGAGTAGGGAAGCTCCCGTACCAAGAGACCCAGTACTTC.

This clone was observed a handful of times. The gene calls are TRBV28 and TRBJ1-5; D possibly corresponds to TRBD1 (5 bases). Germline lookup yields CDR1 MDHEN and CDR2 SYDVKM. Trimming shortened V by 6 bases and J by 7 bases, and 13 bases separated the two germline ends. The CDR3 extends over 13 amino acids. CDR3 coding DNA: TGTGCCAGCAGCACGGGGCTAAACCAGCCCCAGCATTTT. Translation gives CASSTGLNQPQHF.

The chain uses TRBV4-1 and TRBJ1-1; D possibly corresponds to TRBD1 (5 bases). V lost 1 base and J lost 8, with 11 bases in between. This CDR3 spans 13 amino acids. Germline CDR1 reads MGHRA; CDR2 reads YSYEKL. The CDR3 region has the DNA TGCGCCAGCAGCCAAGTGGGGGGACCCGAAGCTTTCTTT. Protein product: CASSQVGGPEAFF.

The chain couples TRBV5-1 to TRBJ2-5, with 12 bases identical to TRBD2. The CDR3 spans 18 residues. V dropped 1 base and J dropped 5; count of bases not matched to a gene: 12. Germline assignment: CDR1 SGHRS and CDR2 YFSETQ. Here the CDR3 DNA reads TGCGCCAGCAGCTTGTCCCCCCTAGCGGGGGGGCCGGGGGAGACCCAGTACTTC. Translating gives CASSLSPLAGGPGETQYF.

The chain combines TRBV5-1 with TRBJ2-3; D gene uncertain. Germline V lookup: CDR1 SGHRS, CDR2 YFSETQ. The V and J ends lost 4 bases and 5 bases respectively, with 8 bases between them. This CDR3 region has 12 residues. The CDR3 DNA follows: TGCGCCAGCAGCCTGGGAAGAGATACGCAGTATTTT. Amino acid sequence: CASSLGRDTQYF.

The chain couples TRBV11-1 to TRBJ2-7, with D perhaps matching TRBD2 (5 bases). CDR3 length: 17 amino acids. Germline lookup yields CDR1 SGHAT and CDR2 FQDESV (reference sequence). Trimming removed 0 bases from V and 6 bases from J, with 21 bases in between. CDR3 sequence: CASSLARNDGRVSEQYV. The CDR3 DNA is TGTGCCAGCAGCTTAGCGAGAAACGACGGGCGGGTGAGCGAGCAGTACGTC.

The J gene is TRBJ1-1, the V gene TRBV28; TRBD1 is a possible D gene (5 bases). The CDR3 loop spans 13 amino acids. The germline CDR1 and CDR2 sequences are MDHEN and SYDVKM. Between the trimmed V and J ends, which lost 8 bases and 0 bases, there was a span of 10 bases. DNA of the CDR3: TGTGCCAGCCGGACACCCATGAACACTGAAGCTTTCTTT. Amino acid sequence: CASRTPMNTEAFF.

V and J are TRBV12-3 or TRBV12-4 and TRBJ2-1; D is unresolved. V was trimmed by 2 bases and J by 7 bases, leaving 9 bases between them. The CDR3 consists of 13 residues. The DNA for the CDR3 is TGTGCCAGCAGTTTAAAGGTATGGAATGAGCAGTTCTTC. Its translation: CASSLKVWNEQFF.

The chain joins TRBV24-1 to TRBJ2-3; TRBD1 matches at 7 bases. The V gene's germline CDR1 is KGHDR and CDR2 SFDVKD. The CDR3 is 17 amino acids. Trimming at V came to 4 bases and at J to 5 bases, leaving 14 bases not matched to a gene. As DNA, the CDR3 is TGTGCCACCAGTGACACCGGGACAGAGACTTTCGGAGATACGCAGTATTTT. It yields the protein CATSDTGTETFGDTQYF.